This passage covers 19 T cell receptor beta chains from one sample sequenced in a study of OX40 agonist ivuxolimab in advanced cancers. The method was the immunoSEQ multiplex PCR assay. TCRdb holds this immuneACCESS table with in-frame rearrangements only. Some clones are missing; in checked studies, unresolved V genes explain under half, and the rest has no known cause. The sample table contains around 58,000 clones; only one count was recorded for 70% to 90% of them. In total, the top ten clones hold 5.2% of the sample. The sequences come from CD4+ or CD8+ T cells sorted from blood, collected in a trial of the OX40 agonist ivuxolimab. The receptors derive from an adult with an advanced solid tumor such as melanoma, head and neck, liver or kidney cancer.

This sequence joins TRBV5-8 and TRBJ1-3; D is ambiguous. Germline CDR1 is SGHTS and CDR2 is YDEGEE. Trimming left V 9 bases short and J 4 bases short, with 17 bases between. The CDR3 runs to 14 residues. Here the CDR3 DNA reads TGTGCCACCACGATTCTTCAGGCAGGAAACACCATATATTTT. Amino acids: CATTILQAGNTIYF.

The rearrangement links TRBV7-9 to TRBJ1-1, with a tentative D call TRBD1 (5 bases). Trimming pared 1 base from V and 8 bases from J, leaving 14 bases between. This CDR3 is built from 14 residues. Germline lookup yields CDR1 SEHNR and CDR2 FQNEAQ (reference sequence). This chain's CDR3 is CASSLDGARQEAFF. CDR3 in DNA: TGTGCCAGCAGCTTAGATGGGGCCCGACAAGAAGCTTTCTTT.

The CDR3 sequence: CATSRDQKRGGNIQYF. The DNA of the CDR3 is TGTGCCACCAGCAGAGATCAGAAGAGGGGTGGGAACATTCAGTACTTC. This chain joins TRBV15 and TRBJ2-4; D may match TRBD1 or TRBD2 (5 bases each). CDR3 length equals 16 residues. V was pared by 0 bases and J by 7 bases, with 16 bases between. Germline V CDR1 and CDR2: LNHNV, YYDKDF (reference sequence).

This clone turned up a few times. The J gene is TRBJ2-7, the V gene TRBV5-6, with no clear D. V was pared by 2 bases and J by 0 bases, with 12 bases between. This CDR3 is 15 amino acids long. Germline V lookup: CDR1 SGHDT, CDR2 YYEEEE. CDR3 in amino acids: CASSLMMASSYEQYF. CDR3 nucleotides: TGTGCCAGCAGCTTAATGATGGCGAGCTCCTACGAGCAGTACTTC. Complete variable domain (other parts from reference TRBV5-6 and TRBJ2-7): DAGVTQSPTHLIKTRGQQVTLRCSPKSGHDTVSWYQQALGQGPQFIFQYYEEEERQRGNFPDRFSGHQFPNYSSELNVNALLLGDSALYLCASSLMMASSYEQYFGPGTRLTVT.

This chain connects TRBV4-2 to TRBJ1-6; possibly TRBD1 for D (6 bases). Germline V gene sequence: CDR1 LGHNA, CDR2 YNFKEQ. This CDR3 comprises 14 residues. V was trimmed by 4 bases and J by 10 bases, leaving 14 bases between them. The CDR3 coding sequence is TGTGCCAGCAGCCCAGACAGGAGGCGATCACCCCTCCACTTT. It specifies CASSPDRRRSPLHF.

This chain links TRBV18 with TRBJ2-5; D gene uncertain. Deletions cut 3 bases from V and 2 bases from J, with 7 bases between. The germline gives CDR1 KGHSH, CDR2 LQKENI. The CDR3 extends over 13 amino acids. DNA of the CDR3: TGTGCCAGCTCACCGGAAGAGCAAGAGACCCAGTACTTC. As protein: CASSPEEQETQYF.

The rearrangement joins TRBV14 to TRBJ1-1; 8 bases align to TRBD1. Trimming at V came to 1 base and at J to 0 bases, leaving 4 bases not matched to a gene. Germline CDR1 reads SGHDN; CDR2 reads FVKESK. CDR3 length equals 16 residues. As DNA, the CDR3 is TGTGCCAGCAGCCAAGCCGGGACAGGCATGAACACTGAAGCTTTCTTT. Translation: CASSQAGTGMNTEAFF.

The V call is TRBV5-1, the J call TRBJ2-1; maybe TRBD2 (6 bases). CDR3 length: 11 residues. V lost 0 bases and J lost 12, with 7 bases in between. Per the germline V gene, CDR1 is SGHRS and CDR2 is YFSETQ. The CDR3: CASSLGDLQFF. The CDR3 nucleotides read TGCGCCAGCAGCTTGGGGGACTTGCAGTTCTTC.

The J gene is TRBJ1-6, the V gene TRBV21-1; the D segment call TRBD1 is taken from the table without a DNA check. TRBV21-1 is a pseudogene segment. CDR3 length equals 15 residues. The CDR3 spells CASIRMTGVDSPLHF. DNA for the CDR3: TGTGCCAGCATACGGATGACAGGGGTTGATTCACCCCTCCACTTT.

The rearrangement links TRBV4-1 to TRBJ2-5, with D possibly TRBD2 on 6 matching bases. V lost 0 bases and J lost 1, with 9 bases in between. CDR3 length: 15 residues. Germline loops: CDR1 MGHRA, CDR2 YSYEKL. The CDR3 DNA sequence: TGCGCCAGCAGCCAAGAGGGACTGGCCCAAGAGACCCAGTACTTC. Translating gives CASSQEGLAQETQYF.

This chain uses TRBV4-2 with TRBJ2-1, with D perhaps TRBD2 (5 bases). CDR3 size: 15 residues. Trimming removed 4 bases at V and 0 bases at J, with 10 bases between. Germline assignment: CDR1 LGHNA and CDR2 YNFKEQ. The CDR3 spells CASSPSSGSYNEQFF. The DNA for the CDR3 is TGTGCCAGCAGCCCTTCAAGCGGCTCCTACAATGAGCAGTTCTTC.

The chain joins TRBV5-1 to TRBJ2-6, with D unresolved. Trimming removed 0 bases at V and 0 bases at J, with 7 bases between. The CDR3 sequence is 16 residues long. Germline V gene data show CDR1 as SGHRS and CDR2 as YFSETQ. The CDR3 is CASSLEQSSGANVLTF. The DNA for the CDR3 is TGCGCCAGCAGCTTGGAGCAAAGCTCTGGGGCCAACGTCCTGACTTTC.

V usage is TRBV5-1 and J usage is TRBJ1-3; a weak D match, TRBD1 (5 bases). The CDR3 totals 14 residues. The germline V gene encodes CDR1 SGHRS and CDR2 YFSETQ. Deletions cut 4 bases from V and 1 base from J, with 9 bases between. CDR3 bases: TGCGCCAGCAGCCAGGACATTTCTGGAAACACCATATATTTT. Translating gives CASSQDISGNTIYF.

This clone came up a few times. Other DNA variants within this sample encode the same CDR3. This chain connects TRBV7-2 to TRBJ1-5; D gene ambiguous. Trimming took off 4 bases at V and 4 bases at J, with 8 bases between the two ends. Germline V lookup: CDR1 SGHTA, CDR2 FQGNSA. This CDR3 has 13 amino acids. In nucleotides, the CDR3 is TGTGCCAGCAGCTCCGACGTAAATCAGCCCCAGCATTTT. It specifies CASSSDVNQPQHF.

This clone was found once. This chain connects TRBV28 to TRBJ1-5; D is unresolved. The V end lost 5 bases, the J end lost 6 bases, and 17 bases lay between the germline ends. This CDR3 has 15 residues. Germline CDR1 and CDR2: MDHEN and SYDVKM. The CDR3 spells CASSGRKGISQPQHF. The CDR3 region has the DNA TGTGCCAGCAGTGGACGAAAAGGGATAAGTCAGCCCCAGCATTTT. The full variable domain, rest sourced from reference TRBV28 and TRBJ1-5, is DVKVTQSSRYLVKRTGEKVFLECVQDMDHENMFWYRQDPGLGLRLIYFSYDVKMKEKGDIPEGYSVSREKKERFSLILESASTNQTSMYLCASSGRKGISQPQHFGDGTRLSIL.

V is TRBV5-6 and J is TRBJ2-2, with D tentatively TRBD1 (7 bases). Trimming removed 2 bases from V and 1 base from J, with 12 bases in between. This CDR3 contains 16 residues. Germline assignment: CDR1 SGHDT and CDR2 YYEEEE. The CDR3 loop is CASSFRGTENTGELFF. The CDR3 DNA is TGTGCCAGCAGCTTTCGCGGGACAGAGAACACCGGGGAGCTGTTTTTT.

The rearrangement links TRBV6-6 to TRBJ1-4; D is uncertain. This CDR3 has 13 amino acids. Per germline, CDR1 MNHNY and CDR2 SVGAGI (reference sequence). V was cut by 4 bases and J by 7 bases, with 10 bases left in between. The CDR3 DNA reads TGTGCCAGCAGTTTAGAGTGGGGTGAAAAACTGTTTTTT. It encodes CASSLEWGEKLFF.

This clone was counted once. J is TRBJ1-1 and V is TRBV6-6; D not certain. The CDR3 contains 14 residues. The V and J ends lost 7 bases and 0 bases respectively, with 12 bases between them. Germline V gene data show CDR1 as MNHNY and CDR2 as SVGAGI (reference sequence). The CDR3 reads CASILKGVNTEAFF. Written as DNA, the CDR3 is TGTGCCAGCATTCTTAAAGGCGTGAACACTGAAGCTTTCTTT.

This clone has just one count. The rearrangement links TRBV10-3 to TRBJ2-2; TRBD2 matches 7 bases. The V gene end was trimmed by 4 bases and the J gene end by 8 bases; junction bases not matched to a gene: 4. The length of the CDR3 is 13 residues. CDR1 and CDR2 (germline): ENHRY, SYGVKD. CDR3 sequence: CAISAGGSGELFF. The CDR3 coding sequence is TGTGCCATCAGTGCGGGGGGAAGTGGGGAGCTGTTTTTT.